The rows below give T cell receptor beta chains drawn from one sample of a study of blood T cell repertoires in COVID-19. Clones were read by immunoSEQ multiplex PCR, and TCRdb kept only the in-frame ones, dropping some. The data contain around 110,000 clones, roughly 79% of them singletons. The sequencing input was peripheral blood. These receptors came from a man aged 65 to 85 with active or convalescent COVID-19. CDR3s include the opening cysteine and the closing phenylalanine or tryptophan. The order of the fields is clone size, V gene, J gene, D gene, CDR3 protein, CDR3 DNA. D genes are given only for firm matches. Only some rows state a clone size, as once, few, many or a class for expanded clones.

clone_size: -; v_call: TRBV10-3; j_call: TRBJ2-3; d_call: -; cdr3_aa: CAAPRHIQPDTQYF; cdr3_nt: TGTGCCGCCCCAAGGCACATACAGCCAGATACGCAGTATTTT
clone_size: few; v_call: TRBV2; j_call: TRBJ1-5; d_call: -; cdr3_aa: CASRYREGKPQHF; cdr3_nt: TGTGCCAGCAGGTACAGGGAGGGAAAGCCCCAGCATTTT
clone_size: -; v_call: TRBV15; j_call: TRBJ2-7; d_call: -; cdr3_aa: CATSIMWQSTYEQYF; cdr3_nt: TGTGCCACCAGCATTATGTGGCAGTCGACCTACGAGCAGTACTTC
clone_size: -; v_call: TRBV4-2; j_call: TRBJ1-6; d_call: -; cdr3_aa: CASSQGESYNSPLHF; cdr3_nt: TGTGCCAGCAGCCAAGGGGAGTCCTATAATTCACCCCTCCACTTT
clone_size: -; v_call: TRBV11-2; j_call: TRBJ2-2; d_call: TRBD2; cdr3_aa: CASSFSAGDVPGELFF; cdr3_nt: TGTGCCAGCAGCTTTTCAGCGGGAGATGTTCCCGGGGAGCTGTTTTTT
clone_size: -; v_call: TRBV11-2; j_call: TRBJ2-7; d_call: -; cdr3_aa: CASSLGAGPEYEQYF; cdr3_nt: TGTGCCAGCAGCTTAGGGGCGGGCCCAGAATACGAGCAGTACTTC
clone_size: -; v_call: TRBV19; j_call: TRBJ1-1; d_call: TRBD1; cdr3_aa: CASSIWTGNTEAFF; cdr3_nt: TGTGCCAGTAGTATTTGGACAGGGAACACTGAAGCTTTCTTT
clone_size: -; v_call: TRBV18; j_call: TRBJ2-7; d_call: -; cdr3_aa: CASSPLGAGAYEQYF; cdr3_nt: TGTGCCAGCTCGCCGCTCGGAGCGGGTGCCTACGAGCAGTACTTC
clone_size: -; v_call: TRBV7-2; j_call: TRBJ2-7; d_call: TRBD2; cdr3_aa: CASSLLAGGPYEQYF; cdr3_nt: TGTGCCAGCAGCTTACTAGCGGGAGGGCCCTACGAGCAGTACTTC
clone_size: once; v_call: TRBV9; j_call: TRBJ2-1; d_call: TRBD2; cdr3_aa: CASSKLAGGSNEQFF; cdr3_nt: TGTGCCAGCAGCAAACTAGCGGGAGGCTCCAATGAGCAGTTCTTC
clone_size: -; v_call: TRBV4-3; j_call: TRBJ2-7; d_call: TRBD2; cdr3_aa: CASSQEIAGGVEQYF; cdr3_nt: TGCGCCAGCAGCCAAGAGATAGCGGGAGGCGTAGAGCAGTACTTC
clone_size: -; v_call: TRBV18; j_call: TRBJ1-2; d_call: -; cdr3_aa: CASSPSGLTGYTF; cdr3_nt: TGTGCCAGCTCACCATCGGGACTCACTGGCTACACCTTC
clone_size: once; v_call: TRBV18; j_call: TRBJ1-3; d_call: -; cdr3_aa: CASSQTGTGNTIYF; cdr3_nt: TGTGCCAGCTCACAAACAGGGACTGGAAACACCATATATTTT
clone_size: -; v_call: TRBV28; j_call: TRBJ1-1; d_call: TRBD1; cdr3_aa: CASSLQGQMNTEAFF; cdr3_nt: TGTGCCAGCAGTTTACAGGGACAGATGAACACTGAAGCTTTCTTT
clone_size: -; v_call: TRBV5-5; j_call: TRBJ1-3; d_call: -; cdr3_aa: CASSFDSGITDSGNTIYF; cdr3_nt: TGTGCCAGCAGCTTCGATTCAGGGATCACCGACTCTGGAAACACCATATATTTT
clone_size: -; v_call: TRBV30; j_call: TRBJ2-2; d_call: -; cdr3_aa: CAWSLQGAGELFF; cdr3_nt: TGTGCCTGGAGTTTACAGGGTGCCGGGGAGCTGTTTTTT
clone_size: few; v_call: TRBV19; j_call: TRBJ1-5; d_call: TRBD1; cdr3_aa: CASRRDRDAGNQPQHF; cdr3_nt: TGTGCCAGTAGACGGGACAGGGATGCGGGCAATCAGCCCCAGCATTTT
clone_size: -; v_call: TRBV5-1; j_call: TRBJ1-2; d_call: -; cdr3_aa: CASRQDSYGYTF; cdr3_nt: TGCGCCAGCAGACAAGACAGCTATGGCTACACCTTC
clone_size: -; v_call: TRBV4-1; j_call: TRBJ2-7; d_call: TRBD1; cdr3_aa: CASTPGTGAYEQYF; cdr3_nt: TGCGCCAGCACCCCCGGGACAGGGGCCTACGAGCAGTACTTC
clone_size: -; v_call: TRBV10-3; j_call: TRBJ2-3; d_call: -; cdr3_aa: CAITRLADTQYF; cdr3_nt: TGTGCCATCACCCGACTCGCAGATACGCAGTATTTT
clone_size: -; v_call: TRBV2; j_call: TRBJ2-4; d_call: -; cdr3_aa: CASRRGGGAKNIQYF; cdr3_nt: TGTGCCAGCAGGAGGGGCGGAGGGGCCAAAAACATTCAGTACTTC
clone_size: -; v_call: TRBV19; j_call: TRBJ1-4; d_call: TRBD1; cdr3_aa: CASMRTGSTNEKLFF; cdr3_nt: TGTGCCAGCATGAGGACAGGCTCAACTAATGAAAAACTGTTTTTT
clone_size: -; v_call: TRBV6-5; j_call: TRBJ1-6; d_call: TRBD1; cdr3_aa: CASSRLGQGGSPLHF; cdr3_nt: TGTGCCAGCAGTAGACTCGGACAGGGAGGCTCACCCCTCCACTTT
clone_size: -; v_call: TRBV7-9; j_call: TRBJ1-5; d_call: -; cdr3_aa: CASRQGNQPQHF; cdr3_nt: TGTGCCAGCAGGCAGGGCAATCAGCCCCAGCATTTT
clone_size: -; v_call: TRBV15; j_call: TRBJ1-2; d_call: -; cdr3_aa: CATSRPGAGDYGYTF; cdr3_nt: TGTGCCACCAGCAGGCCAGGCGCAGGGGACTATGGCTACACCTTC
clone_size: -; v_call: TRBV5-1; j_call: TRBJ1-1; d_call: TRBD1; cdr3_aa: CASRMDREAFF; cdr3_nt: TGCGCCAGCAGAATGGACAGGGAAGCTTTCTTT
clone_size: -; v_call: TRBV6-5; j_call: TRBJ1-1; d_call: -; cdr3_aa: CASSMLQGSTEAFF; cdr3_nt: TGTGCCAGCTCCATGCTACAGGGAAGCACTGAAGCTTTCTTT
clone_size: -; v_call: TRBV5-6; j_call: TRBJ1-2; d_call: -; cdr3_aa: CASSLGKGYNYGYTF; cdr3_nt: TGTGCCAGCAGCTTGGGGAAGGGGTATAACTATGGCTACACCTTC